The source of this TCR beta chain is a study of T cell repertoires in cytomegalovirus infection. Study information: Selection of CMV epitopes for the study included recently identified HLA-C-restricted and well-studied HLA-B-restricted ones. Public TCR beta signature analysis indicated the presence of both CMV infection and matching HLA type.

Comments on this clonotype: The antigen is not known.

TCRdb re-derived calls from the reads in MiXCR, one entry per CDR3 protein. Of 380,000 or so distinct CDR3 sequences in the sample, approximately 35% are singletons; the top ten hold approximately 12%. V lost 4 bases, J lost 4 bases, and 14 bases lay in between. The CDR3 length is 15 residues. Broader study findings: CMV-specific HLA-C-restricted TCR beta clonotypes dominated the ex vivo response. Summed frequency of shared TCR beta families picked out CMV carriers who also had the relevant HLA.

V usage is TRBV12-3 or TRBV12-4 and J usage is TRBJ2-1; D could derive from TRBD1 or TRBD2 (5 bases each). This specimen consisted of cultured PBMCs, obtained from culture after CMV antigen stimulation. The origin of this receptor is a human donor in good health (CMV status not recorded). Some clones in this sample may be carry-over from other donors' samples. CDR3 sequence reads: CASSSGPTSYNEQFF. CDR3 sequence (DNA): TGTGCCAGCAGTTCGGGACCGACCTCTTACAATGAGCAGTTCTTC.